A selection of T cell receptor beta chains follows, all from one sample in a study of CD8 T cells in ankylosing spondylitis. TCRdb independently ran MiXCR on the 5' RACE reads; one entry per CDR3 protein. This table has a few hundred thousand distinct CDR3 sequences, under 25% appearing once. The sequencing sample was made of blood, either unsorted or a sorted T cell fraction (not recorded which). These receptor sequences come from a female donor with ankylosing spondylitis or in good health (not recorded which). CDR3s include the opening cysteine and the closing phenylalanine or tryptophan. Each record gives: V gene, CDR3 length, clone size, J gene, D gene, CDR3 protein, CDR3 DNA. The D gene is left open where the match is weak. Clone size appears in some rows only: once, few, many, or a class for an expanded clone.

TRBV7-2	14	few	TRBJ2-7	TRBD1	CASSSGTALERQYF	TGTGCCAGCAGCTCCGGGACAGCACTAGAACGGCAGTACTTC
TRBV7-8	16	-	TRBJ2-1	TRBD2	CASSSIAGGLHNEQFF	TGTGCCAGCAGCTCGATAGCGGGAGGCCTCCACAATGAGCAGTTCTTC
TRBV25-1	13	-	TRBJ1-2	-	CASSGGRPYGYTF	TGTGCCAGCAGTGGGGGGCGGCCGTATGGCTACACCTTC
TRBV30	14	-	TRBJ1-1	-	CAWSVQTSGTEAFF	TGTGCCTGGAGTGTACAGACAAGCGGAACTGAAGCTTTCTTT
TRBV24-1	13	-	TRBJ2-1	TRBD2	CATRSSGDNEQFF	TGTGCCACCAGGTCTAGCGGGGACAATGAGCAGTTCTTC
TRBV7-2	16	-	TRBJ2-1	TRBD2	CASSFAGGPSSVEQFF	TGTGCCAGCAGCTTCGCGGGAGGGCCCTCGTCCGTTGAGCAGTTCTTC
TRBV20-1	12	few	TRBJ2-7	-	CSAYRGSMGQYF	TGCAGTGCTTACCGGGGGTCGATGGGGCAGTACTTC
TRBV20-1	15	many	TRBJ2-4	-	CSATLTGRAKNIQYF	TGCAGTGCTACTCTTACAGGGAGGGCCAAAAACATTCAGTACTTC
TRBV7-2	16	once	TRBJ2-1	TRBD2	CASSPAGAGGFNEQFF	TGTGCCAGCAGCCCGGCGGGGGCGGGAGGGTTCAATGAGCAGTTCTTC
TRBV7-9	16	-	TRBJ2-1	-	CASSLAGARRWNEQFF	TGTGCCAGCAGCTTAGCGGGAGCCCGGAGGTGGAATGAGCAGTTCTTC
TRBV2	14	-	TRBJ2-3	-	CASRDSYLGDTQYF	TGTGCCAGCCGGGACTCCTACCTGGGAGATACGCAGTATTTT
TRBV9	14	few	TRBJ1-2	-	CASSPRTATYGYTF	TGTGCCAGCAGCCCCCGGACAGCCACCTATGGCTACACCTTC
TRBV2	14	-	TRBJ2-2	TRBD2	CASDVDSSGGELFF	TGTGCCAGCGACGTGGACTCTAGCGGCGGGGAGCTGTTTTTT
TRBV20-1	15	-	TRBJ2-3	TRBD1	CSVRVAGGYTDTQYF	TGCAGTGTTAGAGTGGCAGGGGGCTACACAGATACGCAGTATTTT
TRBV11-3	15	few	TRBJ2-1	-	CASSLRAAPYNEQFF	TGTGCCAGCAGCTTACGAGCGGCCCCTTACAATGAGCAGTTCTTC
TRBV7-8	14	few	TRBJ1-1	-	CASSSSYRDSEAFF	TGTGCCAGCAGCTCGTCCTACAGGGATAGTGAAGCTTTCTTT
TRBV20-1	11	few	TRBJ2-5	-	CSGEYQETQYF	TGCAGTGGAGAGTACCAAGAGACCCAGTACTTC
TRBV7-2	14	few	TRBJ1-1	-	CASSLEVENTEAFF	TGTGCCAGCAGCTTAGAGGTGGAGAACACTGAAGCTTTCTTT
TRBV27	16	few	TRBJ2-1	TRBD1	CASKGWTGSFYNEQFF	TGTGCCAGCAAGGGTTGGACAGGAAGTTTCTACAATGAGCAGTTCTTC
TRBV29-1	13	-	TRBJ1-1	-	CSVDGHQGTEAFF	TGCAGCGTTGACGGTCATCAGGGCACTGAAGCTTTCTTT
TRBV20-1	13	-	TRBJ1-4	-	CSARTGGEEKLFF	TGCAGTGCTAGGACGGGGGGAGAGGAAAAACTGTTTTTT
TRBV19	13	few	TRBJ1-2	-	CASSDTANYGYTF	TGTGCCAGTAGTGACACAGCTAACTATGGCTACACCTTC
TRBV11-2	19	-	TRBJ2-3	TRBD2	CASSNPTGTSGRRTDTQYF	TGTGCCAGCAGCAACCCGACTGGGACTAGCGGGAGGAGGACAGATACGCAGTATTTT
TRBV6-1	14	-	TRBJ2-6	-	CASAYSSGANVLTF	TGTGCCAGCGCCTATAGCTCTGGGGCCAACGTCCTGACTTTC
TRBV28	14	-	TRBJ2-7	-	CASRPSRAAYEQYF	TGTGCCAGCAGGCCGTCGAGGGCGGCCTACGAGCAGTACTTC
TRBV29-1	12	many	TRBJ2-1	TRBD2	CSVGLAGGEQFF	TGCAGCGTGGGGCTAGCGGGAGGTGAGCAGTTCTTC
TRBV12-3/TRBV12-4	14	many	TRBJ2-7	TRBD1	CASSLDRGSYEQYF	TGTGCCAGCAGTTTAGACAGGGGGTCGTACGAGCAGTACTTC
TRBV12-3/TRBV12-4	16	-	TRBJ2-5	-	CASSSSSGTLLETQYF	TGTGCCAGCAGTTCGTCCTCCGGGACCCTTTTAGAGACCCAGTACTTC
TRBV20-1	14	few	TRBJ1-1	TRBD1	CSAIDRASNTEAFF	TGCAGTGCTATAGACAGGGCATCGAACACTGAAGCTTTCTTT
TRBV5-1	15	few	TRBJ2-2	-	CASTPSGVHTGELFF	TGCGCCAGCACTCCGTCAGGGGTACACACCGGGGAGCTGTTTTTT
TRBV11-2	14	few	TRBJ2-7	-	CASSPAGRFYEQYF	TGTGCCAGCAGCCCCGCAGGGAGGTTCTACGAGCAGTACTTC
TRBV7-9	12	many	TRBJ2-7	-	CASSFSSYEQYF	TGTGCCAGCAGTTTCAGCTCCTACGAGCAGTACTTC
TRBV15	18	-	TRBJ1-2	-	CATSRDLGLRLRNYGYTF	TGTGCCACCAGCAGAGATTTGGGGCTGAGGTTGCGGAACTATGGCTACACCTTC
TRBV12-3/TRBV12-4	14	many	TRBJ2-7	-	CASSFTGTTREQYF	TGTGCCAGCAGTTTCACAGGAACTACGAGGGAGCAGTACTTC
TRBV12-3/TRBV12-4	15	-	TRBJ2-3	-	CASSLQGGFTDTQYF	TGTGCCAGCAGCTTACAGGGAGGTTTCACAGATACGCAGTATTTT
TRBV5-1	13	many	TRBJ1-5	TRBD1	CASSLETQGAQHF	TGCGCCAGCAGCTTGGAAACTCAGGGGGCCCAGCATTTT
TRBV18	13	few	TRBJ2-1	TRBD1	CASSPGQGREQFF	TGTGCCAGCTCCCCCGGACAGGGAAGGGAGCAGTTCTTC
TRBV12-3/TRBV12-4	16	few	TRBJ1-5	-	CASSLGQGISNQPQHF	TGTGCCAGCAGTTTGGGCCAGGGAATTAGCAATCAGCCCCAGCATTTT
TRBV9	15	many	TRBJ1-2	TRBD1	CASSVGTGEDYGYTF	TGTGCCAGCAGCGTTGGGACAGGGGAGGACTATGGCTACACCTTC
TRBV6-2/TRBV6-3	12	few	TRBJ2-7	-	CASSYFGYEQYF	TGTGCCAGCAGTTACTTCGGCTACGAGCAGTACTTC
TRBV30	15	-	TRBJ2-1	-	CAWSPPGVGNNEQFF	TGTGCCTGGAGCCCCCCTGGGGTAGGGAACAATGAGCAGTTCTTC
TRBV20-1	12	-	TRBJ2-7	-	CSARGYRVQQYF	TGCAGTGCTAGGGGTTACAGGGTCCAGCAGTACTTC
TRBV30	15	-	TRBJ2-5	TRBD2	CAWSTLGLAGETQYF	TGTGCCTGGAGTACTCTTGGACTAGCGGGGGAGACCCAGTACTTC
TRBV20-1	15	few	TRBJ1-1	TRBD1	CSATPEDRGWTEAFF	TGCAGTGCTACCCCAGAGGACAGGGGGTGGACTGAAGCTTTCTTT
TRBV29-1	12	-	TRBJ2-1	-	CSVEDLSNEQFF	TGCAGCGTTGAAGATCTAAGTAATGAGCAGTTCTTC
TRBV20-1	14	-	TRBJ2-1	TRBD2	CSARRLAAYNEQFF	TGCAGTGCTAGAAGGCTAGCGGCTTACAATGAGCAGTTCTTC
TRBV11-3	15	-	TRBJ2-3	TRBD2	CASADGAGGPDTQYF	TGTGCCAGCGCCGATGGGGCGGGAGGTCCAGATACGCAGTATTTT
TRBV29-1	14	-	TRBJ2-3	TRBD1	CSVVDRAGTDTQYF	TGCAGCGTTGTCGACAGGGCGGGTACAGATACGCAGTATTTT
TRBV5-1	16	-	TRBJ2-1	-	CASSLLGQSSYNEQFF	TGCGCCAGCAGCTTACTAGGGCAAAGCTCCTACAATGAGCAGTTCTTC
TRBV28	14	-	TRBJ2-7	-	CATARDQRTYEQYF	TGTGCCACCGCCCGGGACCAGCGGACCTACGAGCAGTACTTC
TRBV5-1	14	-	TRBJ1-1	TRBD1	CASSLGQGTGQAFF	TGCGCCAGCAGCTTGGGACAAGGGACAGGCCAAGCTTTCTTT
TRBV6-1	15	-	TRBJ2-3	-	CASSDLTRIADTQYF	TGTGCCAGCAGTGACCTGACAAGGATTGCAGATACGCAGTATTTT